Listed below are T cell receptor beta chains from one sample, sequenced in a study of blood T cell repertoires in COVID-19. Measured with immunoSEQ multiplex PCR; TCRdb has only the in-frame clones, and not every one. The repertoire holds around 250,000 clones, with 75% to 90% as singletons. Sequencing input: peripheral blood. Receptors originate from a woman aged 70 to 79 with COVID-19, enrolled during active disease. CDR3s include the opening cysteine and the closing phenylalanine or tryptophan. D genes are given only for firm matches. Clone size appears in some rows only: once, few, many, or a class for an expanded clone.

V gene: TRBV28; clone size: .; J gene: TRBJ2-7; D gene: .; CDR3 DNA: TGTGCCAGCAGTCCAATGCCGGTCGGGGTCGAGCAGTACTTC; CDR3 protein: CASSPMPVGVEQYF
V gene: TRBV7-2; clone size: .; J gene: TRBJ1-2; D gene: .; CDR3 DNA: TGTGCCAGCAGCTTAGGGGTCAGGGTGGGCGGCTACACCTTC; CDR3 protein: CASSLGVRVGGYTF
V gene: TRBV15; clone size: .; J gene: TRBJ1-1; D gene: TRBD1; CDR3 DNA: TGTGCCACCAGCAGGGGACAGGGAACTGGGGTAAAGAACACTGAAGCTTTCTTT; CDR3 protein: CATSRGQGTGVKNTEAFF
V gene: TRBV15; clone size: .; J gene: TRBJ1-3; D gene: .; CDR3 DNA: TGTGCCACCAGCAGAGTCGCGGGGCCTGGAAACACCATATATTTT; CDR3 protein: CATSRVAGPGNTIYF
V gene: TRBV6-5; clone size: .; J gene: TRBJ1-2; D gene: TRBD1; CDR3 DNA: TGTGCCAGCAGTTACGGGACAGCGTCTCGCTACACCTTC; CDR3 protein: CASSYGTASRYTF
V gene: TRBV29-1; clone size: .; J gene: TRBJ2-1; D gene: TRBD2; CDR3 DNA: TGCAGCGTTGGTTCTAGCGGGAGTTACAATGAGCAGTTCTTC; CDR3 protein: CSVGSSGSYNEQFF
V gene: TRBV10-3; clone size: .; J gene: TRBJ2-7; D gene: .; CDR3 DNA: TGTGCCATCAGTTCCCCTATTAGCTCCTACGAGCAGTACTTC; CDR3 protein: CAISSPISSYEQYF
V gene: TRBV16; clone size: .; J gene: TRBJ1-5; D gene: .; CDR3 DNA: TGTGCCAGCAGCCAAACATGGGAGGGCAATCAGCCCCAGCATTTT; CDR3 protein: CASSQTWEGNQPQHF
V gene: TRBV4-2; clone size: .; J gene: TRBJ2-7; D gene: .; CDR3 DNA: TGTGCCAGCAGCCAAGATACAGGGGGGGGGCGGGAGACCTACGAGCAGTACTTC; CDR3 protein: CASSQDTGGGRETYEQYF
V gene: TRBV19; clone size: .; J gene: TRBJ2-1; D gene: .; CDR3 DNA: TGTGCCAGTAGTATTTCCGGAGCGAGGGCGAGGAATGAGCAGTTCTTC; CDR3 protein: CASSISGARARNEQFF
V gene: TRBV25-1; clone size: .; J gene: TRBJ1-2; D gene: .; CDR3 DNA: TGTGCCAGCAGTCATATCGGGGGAAACTATGGCTACACCTTC; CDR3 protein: CASSHIGGNYGYTF
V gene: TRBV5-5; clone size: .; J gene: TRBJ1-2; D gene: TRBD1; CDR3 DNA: TGTGCCAGCAGCCCGGGACAGCAATCCTATGGCTACACCTTC; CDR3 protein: CASSPGQQSYGYTF
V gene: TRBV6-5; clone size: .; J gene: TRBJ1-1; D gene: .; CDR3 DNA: TGTGCCAGCAGTCCCGTGAGAATCATGAACACTGAAGCTTTCTTT; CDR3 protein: CASSPVRIMNTEAFF
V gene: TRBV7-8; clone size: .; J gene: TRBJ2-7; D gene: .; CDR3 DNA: TGTGCCAGCAGGCCCACAGGGATCTACGAGCAGTACTTC; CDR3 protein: CASRPTGIYEQYF
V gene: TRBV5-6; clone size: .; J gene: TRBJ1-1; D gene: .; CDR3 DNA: TGTGCCAGCAGCCGGGAGGGTTGGACTGAAGCTTTCTTT; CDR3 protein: CASSREGWTEAFF
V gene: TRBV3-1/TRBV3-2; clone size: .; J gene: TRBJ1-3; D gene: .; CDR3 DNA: TGTGCCAGCAGCCAATCAATCCACTCTGGAAACACCATATATTTT; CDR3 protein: CASSQSIHSGNTIYF
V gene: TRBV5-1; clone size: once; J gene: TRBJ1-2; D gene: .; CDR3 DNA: TGCGCCAGCAGCTTCCGAGGAGGGAACTATGGCTACACCTTC; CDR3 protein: CASSFRGGNYGYTF
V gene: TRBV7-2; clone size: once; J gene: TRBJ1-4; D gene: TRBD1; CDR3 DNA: TGTGCCAGCAGCTCTCAAACAGGGGCCAATGAAAAACTGTTTTTT; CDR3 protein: CASSSQTGANEKLFF
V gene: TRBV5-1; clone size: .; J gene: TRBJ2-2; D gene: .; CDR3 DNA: TGCGCCAGCAGCTTGACTGAGCGGGAGCTGTTTTTT; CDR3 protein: CASSLTERELFF
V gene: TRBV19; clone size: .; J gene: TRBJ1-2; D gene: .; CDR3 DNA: TGTGCCAGTAGTATAGGTGGGTCACAGGGTCGTGGCTACACCTTC; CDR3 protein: CASSIGGSQGRGYTF
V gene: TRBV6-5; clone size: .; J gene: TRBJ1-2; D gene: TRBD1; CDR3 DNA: TGTGCCAGCAGTTACGGGACAGGATCATATGGCTACACCTTC; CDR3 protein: CASSYGTGSYGYTF
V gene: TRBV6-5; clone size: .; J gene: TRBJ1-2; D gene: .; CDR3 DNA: TGTGCCACCAGTAGGGCAGGGATTGGCTACACCTTC; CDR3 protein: CATSRAGIGYTF